The entry that follows covers one T cell receptor (beta chain) sequence. TCRdb's table, derived via immunoSEQ multiplex PCR, lists solely in-frame clones and lacks some. The data contain about 220,000 clones, approximately 83% of them singletons. Germline values: CDR1 MNHNS, CDR2 SASEGT. J lost 3 bases, V lost 4 bases, and 8 bases had no gene match. The CDR3 runs 16 residues. The record originates from a study of blood T cell repertoires in COVID-19. The TCR sequence derives from a woman aged 45-60 years who had been exposed to COVID-19. The sample was PBMCs or T cells enriched from blood (not recorded which). The chain uses TRBV6-1 and TRBJ1-5; 8 nucleotides line up with TRBD1. CDR3 nucleotides: TGTGCCAGCAGTGTAACGGCAGGGGGCCTCAATCAGCCCCAGCATTTT. As protein: CASSVTAGGLNQPQHF.